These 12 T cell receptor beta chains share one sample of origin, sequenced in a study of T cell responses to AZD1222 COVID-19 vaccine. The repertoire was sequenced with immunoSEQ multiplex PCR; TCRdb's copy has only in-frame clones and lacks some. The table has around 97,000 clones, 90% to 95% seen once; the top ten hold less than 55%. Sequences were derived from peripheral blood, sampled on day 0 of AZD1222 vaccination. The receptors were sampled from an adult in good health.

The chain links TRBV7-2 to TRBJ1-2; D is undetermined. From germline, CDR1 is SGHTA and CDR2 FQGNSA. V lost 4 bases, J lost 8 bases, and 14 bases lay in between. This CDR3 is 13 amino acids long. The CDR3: CASSSAFFGGYTF. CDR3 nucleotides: TGTGCCAGCAGCTCCGCGTTCTTTGGGGGCTACACCTTC.

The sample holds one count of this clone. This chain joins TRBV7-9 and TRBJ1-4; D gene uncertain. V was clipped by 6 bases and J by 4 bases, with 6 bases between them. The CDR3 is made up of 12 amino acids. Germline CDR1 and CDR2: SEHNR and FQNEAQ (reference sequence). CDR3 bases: TGTGCCAGCAGACCCGATAATGAAAAACTGTTTTTT. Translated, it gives CASRPDNEKLFF.

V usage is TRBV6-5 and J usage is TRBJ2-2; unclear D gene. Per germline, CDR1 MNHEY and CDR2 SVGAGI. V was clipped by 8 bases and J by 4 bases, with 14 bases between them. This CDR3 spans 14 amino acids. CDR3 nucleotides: TGTGCCAGCCTGCTCCCCGCGAGCACCGGGGAGCTGTTTTTT. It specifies CASLLPASTGELFF.

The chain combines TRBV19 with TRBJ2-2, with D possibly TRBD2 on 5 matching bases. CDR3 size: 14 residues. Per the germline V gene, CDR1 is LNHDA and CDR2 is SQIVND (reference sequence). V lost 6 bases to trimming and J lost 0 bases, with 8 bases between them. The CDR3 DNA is TGTGCCAGTAGGTCGGGGTCGAACACCGGGGAGCTGTTTTTT. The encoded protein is CASRSGSNTGELFF. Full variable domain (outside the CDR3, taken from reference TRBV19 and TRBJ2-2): DGGITQSPKYLFRKEGQNVTLSCEQNLNHDAMYWYRQDPGQGLRLIYYSQIVNDFQKGDIAEGYSVSREKKESFPLTVTSAQKNPTAFYLCASRSGSNTGELFFGEGSRLTVL.

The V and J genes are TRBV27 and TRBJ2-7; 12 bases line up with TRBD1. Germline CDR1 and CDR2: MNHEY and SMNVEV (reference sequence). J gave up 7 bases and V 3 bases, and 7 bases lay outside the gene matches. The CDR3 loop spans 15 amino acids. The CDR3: CASSLLGQGAVEQYF. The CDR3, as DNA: TGTGCCAGCAGTTTGCTGGGACAGGGGGCGGTGGAGCAGTACTTC.

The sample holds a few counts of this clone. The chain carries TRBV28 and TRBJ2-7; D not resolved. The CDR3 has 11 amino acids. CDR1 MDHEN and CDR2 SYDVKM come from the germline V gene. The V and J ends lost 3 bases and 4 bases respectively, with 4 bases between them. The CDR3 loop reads CASSFSYEQYF. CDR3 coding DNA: TGTGCCAGCAGTTTTTCGTACGAGCAGTACTTC.

As DNA, the CDR3 is TGTGCCAGCAGCCTGACAGGGGATAGCAATCAGCCCCAGCATTTT. Encoded protein: CASSLTGDSNQPQHF. This chain uses TRBV28 with TRBJ1-5; TRBD1 aligns across 8 bases. With V trimmed by 6 bases and J by 0 bases, 4 bases remained unmatched. CDR3 length: 15 residues. Germline-derived CDR1 and CDR2 are MDHEN and SYDVKM. Together with reference TRBV28 and TRBJ1-5, the CDR3 gives the full variable domain: DVKVTQSSRYLVKRTGEKVFLECVQDMDHENMFWYRQDPGLGLRLIYFSYDVKMKEKGDIPEGYSVSREKKERFSLILESASTNQTSMYLCASSLTGDSNQPQHFGDGTRLSIL.

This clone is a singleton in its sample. The CDR3 is CASSLGAGSEEQYF. CDR3 coding DNA: TGCGCCAGCAGCTTGGGAGCGGGAAGTGAGGAGCAGTACTTC. This chain connects TRBV5-1 to TRBJ2-7; 7 bases align to TRBD2. Losses at the gene ends were 0 bases for V and 7 bases for J; bases not matched to a gene: 7. The CDR3 runs to 14 residues. Germline-derived CDR1 and CDR2 are SGHRS and YFSETQ.

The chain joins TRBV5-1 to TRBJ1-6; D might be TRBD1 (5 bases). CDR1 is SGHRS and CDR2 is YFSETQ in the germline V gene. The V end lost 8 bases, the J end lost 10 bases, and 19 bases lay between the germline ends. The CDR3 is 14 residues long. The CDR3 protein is CASQVGTDASPLHF. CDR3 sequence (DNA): TGCGCCAGTCAAGTGGGGACTGATGCATCACCCCTCCACTTT.

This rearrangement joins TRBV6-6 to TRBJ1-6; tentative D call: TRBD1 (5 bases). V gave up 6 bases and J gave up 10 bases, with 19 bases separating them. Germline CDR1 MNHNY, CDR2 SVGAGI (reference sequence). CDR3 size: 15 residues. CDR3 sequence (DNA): TGTGCCAGCAGCCGCTCTCCGGAGGGGTACTCACCCCTCCACTTT. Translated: CASSRSPEGYSPLHF.

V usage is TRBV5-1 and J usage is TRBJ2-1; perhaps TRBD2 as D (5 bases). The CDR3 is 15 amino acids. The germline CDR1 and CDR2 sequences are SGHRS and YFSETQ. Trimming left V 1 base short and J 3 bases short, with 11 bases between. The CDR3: CASSLFITSYNEQFF. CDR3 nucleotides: TGCGCCAGCAGCTTGTTTATCACTAGCTACAATGAGCAGTTCTTC.

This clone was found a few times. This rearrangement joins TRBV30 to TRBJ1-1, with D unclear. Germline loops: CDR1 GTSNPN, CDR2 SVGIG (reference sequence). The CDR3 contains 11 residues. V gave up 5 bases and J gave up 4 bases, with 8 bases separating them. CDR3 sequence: CAWDWGTEAFF. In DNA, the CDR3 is TGTGCCTGGGACTGGGGCACTGAAGCTTTCTTT.